Below are 7 T cell receptor beta chains sequenced from a single sample in a study of cytomegalovirus exposure and HLA in healthy donors. The PCR had 60 Vbeta and 13 Jbeta primers. The data were produced by immunoSEQ multiplex PCR, yet TCRdb's version contains in-frame clones alone and is incomplete. The table lists roughly 160,000 clones, 85% of them singletons. The sample consisted of PBMCs. All receptors derive from a boy between 2 and 10 years old in good health and CMV-seronegative.

The chain employs TRBV4-2 and TRBJ2-5, with D perhaps TRBD2 (6 bases). CDR3 length: 15 amino acids. Germline CDR1 LGHNA, CDR2 YNFKEQ. V lost 1 base, J lost 5 bases, and 14 bases lay in between. The CDR3 is CASSQGGGLAETQYF. The DNA for the CDR3 is TGTGCCAGCAGCCAAGGAGGTGGCCTAGCGGAGACCCAGTACTTC.

This chain connects TRBV7-5 to TRBJ1-3; TRBD1 reflects the table's D call only, with no check against the DNA. TRBV7-5 is tagged as a pseudogene. The CDR3 runs 17 residues. The chain's CDR3 is CVRSSDHRVMTGNTIYF. The CDR3 nucleotides read TGTGTCAGAAGCTCGGACCACAGGGTTATGACTGGAAACACCATATATTTT.

The chain recombines TRBV20-1 with TRBJ1-1; no clear D gene. The ends were cut back, 6 bases at V and 7 bases at J, with 6 bases in the middle. Germline CDR1 DFQATT, CDR2 SNEGSKA (reference sequence). The CDR3 has 9 amino acids. The CDR3 loop reads CSARREAFF. In nucleotides, the CDR3 is TGCAGTGCGCGTCGTGAAGCTTTCTTT.

The chain is built from TRBV5-1 and TRBJ2-4; a possible D gene is TRBD1 (6 bases). The V gene's germline CDR1 is SGHRS and CDR2 YFSETQ. The CDR3 length is 13 residues. Trimming left V 4 bases short and J 8 bases short, with 13 bases between. The CDR3 loop is CASSLRPGDIQYF. In nucleotides, the CDR3 is TGCGCCAGCAGCCTTCGACCAGGGGACATTCAGTACTTC.

J is TRBJ2-5 and V is TRBV7-3; 8 nucleotides line up with TRBD2. The CDR3 covers 15 residues. Trimming removed 5 bases from V and 5 bases from J; junction bases left unmatched: 10. CDR1 is SGHTA and CDR2 is FQGTGA in the germline V gene. The CDR3 is CASSTQATGGETQYF. CDR3 bases: TGTGCCAGCAGCACACAAGCCACGGGGGGGGAGACCCAGTACTTC.

This clone turned up a few times. The chain recombines TRBV7-9 with TRBJ1-5; 7 bases are shared with TRBD1. Germline V gene data show CDR1 as SEHNR and CDR2 as FQNEAQ (reference sequence). The CDR3 is 15 amino acids. J was trimmed by 4 bases and V by 1 base; bases with no gene match: 4. CDR3 in amino acids: CASSLEGQANQPQHF. The CDR3 DNA follows: TGTGCCAGCAGCTTAGAAGGACAGGCGAATCAGCCCCAGCATTTT.

The chain has TRBV5-6 and TRBJ1-1; D perhaps matches TRBD1 (5 bases). The germline V and J ends were trimmed by 0 bases and 0 bases, with 21 bases remaining between them. Germline assignment: CDR1 SGHDT and CDR2 YYEEEE. The CDR3 sequence is 19 residues long. CDR3 nucleotides: TGTGCCAGCAGCTTGGTCGGGACTAACCGATTCGGGTTGAACACTGAAGCTTTCTTT. Amino acid sequence: CASSLVGTNRFGLNTEAFF.